These 27 T cell receptor beta chains were sequenced from one sample in a study of beta chain features in type 1 diabetes. Study conclusions and caveats: Shortening that was moderate but significant affected the TCRB CDR3s of Type 1 diabetes patients in all four CD4+ subsets.

These receptors have no known antigen. The whole isolated RNA underwent reverse transcription, so sequencing captured expressed TCRB transcripts. The table came from immunoSEQ multiplex PCR; TCRdb's copy has only in-frame clones and leaves some out. The sample holds 400,000 or so clones, over 9% seen once. Sequencing was performed on central memory CD4+ T cells from blood. The receptors were gathered from a man aged 25-45 years with type 1 diabetes.

Only a few counts were recorded for this clone. V and J are TRBV7-3 and TRBJ2-2, with 7 bases fitting TRBD2. With 2 bases clipped from V and 6 bases from J, the junction kept 6 bases outside the gene matches. The CDR3 is 15 amino acids. Germline loops: CDR1 SGHTA, CDR2 FQGTGA. CDR3 bases: TGTGCCAGCAGCTTAGAAGGGAGGGTTGCCGGGGAGCTGTTTTTT. Residues: CASSLEGRVAGELFF.

This clone was counted ten times or more. The chain is built from TRBV7-9 and TRBJ2-7, with D perhaps TRBD2 (7 bases). Germline V gene sequence: CDR1 SEHNR, CDR2 FQNEAQ (reference sequence). The CDR3 spans 15 residues. V was trimmed by 5 bases and J by 2 bases, leaving 16 bases between them. This chain's CDR3 is CASSPWGGLAYEQYF. DNA for the CDR3: TGTGCCAGCAGCCCCTGGGGGGGGCTGGCCTACGAGCAGTACTTC.

This clone showed up just a few times. The V call is TRBV6-5, the J call TRBJ1-2; D not certain. Looked up from germline, CDR1 is MNHEY and CDR2 is SVGAGI. V was trimmed by 2 bases and J by 2 bases, leaving 12 bases between them. This CDR3 contains 15 residues. The CDR3 DNA reads as TGTGCCAGCAGTTACGCAGTGGGCCTCAACTATGGCTACACCTTC. Its translation is CASSYAVGLNYGYTF.

The chain has TRBV6-6 and TRBJ2-7; maybe TRBD1 (6 bases). Germline V gives CDR1 MNHNY, CDR2 SVGAGI (reference sequence). The CDR3 length is 15 residues. With 1 base removed from V and 3 bases from J, the gap between germline ends came to 13 bases. The CDR3 DNA follows: TGTGCCAGCAGTTACTACGGGACACCTGACTACGAGCAGTACTTC. Translation: CASSYYGTPDYEQYF.

This clone has just a few counts. The genes are TRBV7-2 and TRBJ2-6; D uncertain. V lost 5 bases to trimming and J lost 1 base, with 21 bases between them. Germline assignment: CDR1 SGHTA and CDR2 FQGNSA. CDR3 size: 19 residues. This CDR3 reads CASSPSRLLIGSGANVLTF. CDR3 coding DNA: TGTGCCAGCAGCCCAAGCCGTTTACTCATAGGGTCTGGGGCCAACGTCCTGACTTTC.

This clone was seen many times. The chain joins TRBV14 to TRBJ2-2; TRBD1 is a possible D gene (6 bases). CDR3 length equals 15 residues. Trimming removed 2 bases from V and 0 bases from J, with 7 bases in between. Per germline, CDR1 SGHDN and CDR2 FVKESK. The CDR3 loop reads CASSQRTANTGELFF. The CDR3 coding sequence is TGTGCCAGCAGCCAACGGACAGCGAACACCGGGGAGCTGTTTTTT.

This clone occurred a few times. The V call is TRBV27, the J call TRBJ1-6; the D is unclear. This CDR3 is 14 amino acids long. The V gene's germline CDR1 is MNHEY and CDR2 SMNVEV (reference sequence). V gave up 3 bases and J gave up 6 bases, with 9 bases separating them. The CDR3 spells CASSFRLVNSPLHF. CDR3 sequence (DNA): TGTGCCAGCAGTTTCCGATTAGTTAATTCACCCCTCCACTTT.

This clone was observed a handful of times. The chain has TRBV6-6 and TRBJ2-1, with 8 nucleotides matching TRBD2. The CDR3 length is 15 residues. V lost 5 bases, J lost 7 bases, and 10 bases stayed unmatched. Germline assignment: CDR1 MNHNY and CDR2 SVGAGI (reference sequence). The CDR3: CASSTLAGVVNEQFF. The CDR3 DNA follows: TGTGCCAGCAGTACCCTAGCGGGCGTGGTTAATGAGCAGTTCTTC.

A remark on this clone: An end of the junction does not agree with germline; a read error may underlie this. This sequence joins TRBV10-3 and TRBJ1-1; 8 bases match TRBD1. The CDR3 is 11 residues long. Germline values: CDR1 ENHRY, CDR2 SYGVKD. This CDR3 is CAIGQGRGTSF. The CDR3, as DNA: TGTGCCATAGGACAGGGAAGGGGGACCAGCTTT.

This chain uses TRBV29-1 with TRBJ1-1; tentative D call: TRBD1 (5 bases). V was trimmed by 4 bases and J by 1 base, leaving 7 bases between them. This CDR3 has 12 residues. Germline CDR1 SQVTM, CDR2 ANQGSEA. CDR3 loop: CSVGGTNTEAFF. The CDR3 DNA is TGCAGCGTTGGGGGGACGAACACTGAAGCTTTCTTT.

The genes are TRBV7-2 and TRBJ1-2; D not resolved. The germline CDR1 and CDR2 sequences are SGHTA and FQGNSA. The CDR3 is 14 amino acids. The V end lost 5 bases, the J end lost 4 bases, and 14 bases lay between the germline ends. The CDR3 DNA is TGTGCCAGCAGCCCGCAAGGGCTTCGCTATGGCTACACCTTC. Amino acids: CASSPQGLRYGYTF. Filled out from reference TRBV7-2 and TRBJ1-2, the complete variable domain reads GAGVSQSPSNKVTEKGKDVELRCDPISGHTALYWYRQSLGQGLEFLIYFQGNSAPDKSGLPSDRFSAERTGGSVSTLTIQRTQQEDSAVYLCASSPQGLRYGYTFGSGTRLTVV.

This clone was counted a few times. The rearrangement uses TRBV13 and TRBJ2-7; 9 nucleotides agree with TRBD2. CDR3 length: 18 residues. CDR1 is PRHDT, CDR2 FYEKMQ, per germline (reference sequence). V lost 4 bases and J lost 4; bases outside the gene matches: 17. The CDR3 DNA reads TGTGCCAGCAGCTCCACAAACGAGCGGGAGGTCACACCTTACGAGCAGTACTTC. As protein: CASSSTNEREVTPYEQYF.

This clone was observed a few times. The chain combines TRBV7-2 with TRBJ2-1, with D possibly matching TRBD2 (6 bases). Trimming cost V 1 base and J 2 bases, with 18 bases left between them. Germline CDR1 is SGHTA and CDR2 is FQGNSA. There are 18 residues in the CDR3. For the CDR3, the DNA is TGTGCCAGCAGCTTAGATCAAGGCGGGACGGGTACCTACAATGAGCAGTTCTTC. This gives the protein CASSLDQGGTGTYNEQFF. Full variable domain (remainder filled in from reference TRBV7-2 and TRBJ2-1): GAGVSQSPSNKVTEKGKDVELRCDPISGHTALYWYRQSLGQGLEFLIYFQGNSAPDKSGLPSDRFSAERTGGSVSTLTIQRTQQEDSAVYLCASSLDQGGTGTYNEQFFGPGTRLTVL.

The chain joins TRBV30 to TRBJ1-4, with D tentatively TRBD1 (5 bases). Germline-derived CDR1 and CDR2 are GTSNPN and SVGIG (reference sequence). This CDR3 is built from 13 residues. V lost 4 bases and J lost 8, with 14 bases in between. The CDR3 region is CAWNSQGSEKLFF. CDR3 bases: TGTGCCTGGAATAGTCAGGGAAGCGAAAAACTGTTTTTT.

The sample holds many counts of this clone. This rearrangement joins TRBV10-3 to TRBJ2-1, with 11 bases fitting TRBD2. The J segment lost 5 bases and the V segment lost 7 bases, leaving 10 bases of the junction unmatched. Per the germline V gene, CDR1 is ENHRY and CDR2 is SYGVKD. CDR3 length: 16 residues. CDR3: CAITSPTSGNHNEQFF. The CDR3 DNA follows: TGTGCCATCACAAGTCCGACTAGCGGGAACCACAATGAGCAGTTCTTC.

In the case of this clone: Possible read error: a much larger clone is one base away. This rearrangement joins TRBV11-2 to TRBJ2-1, with no clear D. V gave up 3 bases and J gave up 4 bases, with 1 base separating them. The CDR3 has 11 amino acids. Germline lookup yields CDR1 SGHAT and CDR2 FQNNGV. The CDR3 loop is CASSFYNEQFF. The CDR3 DNA reads TGTGCCAGCAGCTTTTACAATGAGCAGTTCTTC. Full variable domain (missing parts from reference TRBV11-2 and TRBJ2-1): EAGVAQSPRYKIIEKRQSVAFWCNPISGHATLYWYQQILGQGPKLLIQFQNNGVVDDSQLPKDRFSAERLKGVDSTLKIQPAKLEDSAVYLCASSFYNEQFFGPGTRLTVL.

Only a few counts were recorded for this clone. V is TRBV5-1 and J is TRBJ2-7; maybe TRBD2 (6 bases). CDR3 length: 14 amino acids. V was cut by 7 bases and J by 1 base, with 15 bases left in between. Germline V gene data show CDR1 as SGHRS and CDR2 as YFSETQ. CDR3 in DNA: TGCGCCAGCGCCGGGAGCACCGGTTCCTACGAGCAGTACTTC. Its protein is CASAGSTGSYEQYF.

This sequence joins TRBV6-5 and TRBJ2-2; weak D call: TRBD1 (6 bases). Trimming cost V 4 bases and J 6 bases, with 12 bases left between them. From germline, CDR1 is MNHEY and CDR2 SVGAGI. The CDR3 covers 14 residues. The CDR3 coding sequence is TGTGCCAGCAGTTTAACAGGGATGTCCGGGGAGCTGTTTTTT. It specifies CASSLTGMSGELFF.

This clone has more than one count but fewer than ten. This sequence joins TRBV12-2 and TRBJ2-1. TRBV12-2 is a pseudogene. The CDR3 loop spans 10 amino acids. In DNA form, the CDR3 reads TGTGCAAGTCGCTTAGCGGAGCAGTTCTTC. Translating gives CASRLAEQFF.

This sequence joins TRBV28 and TRBJ2-1; no definite D call. The CDR3 is made up of 13 amino acids. Germline V lookup: CDR1 MDHEN, CDR2 SYDVKM. V dropped 2 bases and J dropped 8 bases, with 10 bases sitting between them. For the CDR3, the DNA is TGTGCCAGCAGTTTAAGGAGTGGCCATGAGCAGTTCTTC. Translating it yields CASSLRSGHEQFF. Using reference TRBV28 and TRBJ2-1 for the parts outside the CDR3, the full variable domain is DVKVTQSSRYLVKRTGEKVFLECVQDMDHENMFWYRQDPGLGLRLIYFSYDVKMKEKGDIPEGYSVSREKKERFSLILESASTNQTSMYLCASSLRSGHEQFFGPGTRLTVL.

V gene TRBV7-2 combines with J gene TRBJ2-1; D remains unclear. With 7 bases removed from V and 4 bases from J, the gap between germline ends came to 5 bases. The CDR3 totals 11 residues. Per the germline V gene, CDR1 is SGHTA and CDR2 is FQGNSA. For the CDR3, the DNA is TGTGCCAGCACCCAGTACAATGAGCAGTTCTTC. As protein: CASTQYNEQFF.

A few counts support this clone. This chain joins TRBV18 and TRBJ1-4; 7 bases are shared with TRBD1. V lost 8 bases to trimming and J lost 4 bases; unmatched junction nucleotides: 4. The CDR3 totals 13 residues. Germline loops: CDR1 KGHSH, CDR2 LQKENI. This CDR3 is CASKGQFNEKLFF. Here the CDR3 DNA reads TGTGCCAGCAAGGGACAGTTTAATGAAAAACTGTTTTTT.

This clone showed up just a few times. The rearrangement uses TRBV6-6 and TRBJ2-7; no clear D. V shed 4 bases and J shed 4 bases, with 5 bases lying between them. CDR1 MNHNY and CDR2 SVGAGI come from the germline V gene (reference sequence). The CDR3 is 11 residues long. The CDR3 DNA reads TGTGCCAGCAGTTTCAAGTACGAGCAGTACTTC. Translating it yields CASSFKYEQYF.

This clone showed up just a few times. The genes are TRBV6-5 and TRBJ2-3; D unresolved. The germline CDR1 and CDR2 sequences are MNHEY and SVGAGI. The germline V and J ends were trimmed by 7 bases and 2 bases, with 7 bases remaining between them. The CDR3 has 12 amino acids. In nucleotides, the CDR3 is TGTGCCAGCACAGGTAACACAGATACGCAGTATTTT. Translation gives CASTGNTDTQYF.

This clone was seen more than once but under ten times. This chain joins TRBV5-1 and TRBJ2-1, with D perhaps matching TRBD1 (6 bases). The germline CDR1 and CDR2 sequences are SGHRS and YFSETQ. The V end was cut by 2 bases, the J end by 5 bases, with 14 bases between. This CDR3 spans 15 amino acids. CDR3 coding DNA: TGCGCCAGCAGCTTTGATGGGACACTGGACAATGAGCAGTTCTTC. Its protein product is CASSFDGTLDNEQFF. Full variable domain (outside the CDR3, taken from reference TRBV5-1 and TRBJ2-1): KAGVTQTPRYLIKTRGQQVTLSCSPISGHRSVSWYQQTPGQGLQFLFEYFSETQRNKGNFPGRFSGRQFSNSRSEMNVSTLELGDSALYLCASSFDGTLDNEQFFGPGTRLTVL.

This clone was counted a few times. The gene calls are TRBV27 and TRBJ2-3, with no clear D. CDR1 and CDR2 (germline): MNHEY, SMNVEV (reference sequence). V was shortened by 2 bases and J by 0 bases, with 9 bases between the two germline ends. The CDR3 contains 15 residues. In nucleotides, the CDR3 is TGTGCCAGCAGTTTAAGAGGAGCTAGCACAGATACGCAGTATTTT. Translating gives CASSLRGASTDTQYF.

This clone was detected only a few times. The chain links TRBV5-4 to TRBJ2-1; no reliable D call. Trimming removed 4 bases from V and 7 bases from J, with 9 bases in between. CDR3 size: 12 residues. Germline lookup yields CDR1 SGHNT and CDR2 YYREEE (reference sequence). The CDR3 DNA follows: TGTGCCAGCAGCAGAACCTCAAATGAGCAGTTCTTC. Translated, it gives CASSRTSNEQFF.